The sequence of this T cell receptor beta chain was determined in a study of blood T cell repertoires in COVID-19 (dated by TCRdb to 2018 to 2021). Looking at the study overall: Samples covering the acute and convalescent phases of COVID-19 were provided by collaborators in the United States, Italy and Spain. The repertoires were released in a freely available public database meant as a resource for research on the immune response to SARS-CoV-2. The dataset comprised deeply sampled blood TCRbeta repertoires from subjects exposed to, actively infected with, or recovered from COVID-19. Samples came from the ongoing ImmuneRACE study (first 160 participants) plus 1,254 subjects from 6 global collaborators. The prospective study material was composed of cDNA or gDNA derived from T cells, B-cell-depleted T cells, or PBMCs. HLA class I and class II types, where available, came from metadata supplied by the sample provider rather than from assay-based typing. A de-identified subject ID, COVID-19 status, age in years and sex were almost always included in the sample metadata. Results and caveats for the whole study, not just this receptor: The quantity of clinical and demographic metadata differed by source and by participant and was supplied without curation.

V lost 5 bases and J lost 10 bases, and the count of bases not matched to a germline gene is 4. From the cysteine through the phenylalanine, the CDR3 covers 14 amino acids. The DNA shown is the 42-base CDR3, in frame from base 1. CDR1 and CDR2 (SEHNR, FQNEAQ) derive from the germline V gene (reference sequence). As concerns this clone: The specificity of this receptor is unknown. No qualities accompany the bases; no much larger clone lies one base away.

The collaborating institutions used their own protocols to collect whole blood in K2EDTA tubes. For TCRbeta analysis, collaborators shipped samples in one of three forms: frozen whole blood, isolated PBMCs, or DNA extracted from either of those sample types. The immunoSEQ Assay, a bias-controlled multiplex PCR, was used to amplify TCRbeta CDR3 regions from genomic DNA. The authors' pipeline ran thus. The number of nucleated cells in each sample was estimated by amplification of reference gene primers within the assay. Sequence reads were collapsed and filtered to measure the absolute abundance of every unique TCRbeta CDR3 rearrangement. For each sample, productive Simpson clonality was calculated by taking the square root of Simpson's diversity index across productive rearrangements. The table was pulled from immuneACCESS by TCRdb, which kept in-frame rearrangements only. Such tables lose some clones; where checked, under half of the loss comes from unresolved V genes, and the rest has no known cause. D and trimming were read from the DNA, whereas the V and J calls and clone size are those reported in that table. The sample data list fewer than 300,000 clones, and over 65% of these were observed just once. The ten largest clones represent 2.6% of the sample.

The sequence came from a woman aged 70-85 years with active or convalescent COVID-19. The rearranged chain carries TRBV7-9 and TRBJ1-6; TRBD1 aligns with 11 central bases. The sequenced material came from peripheral blood. The nucleotide sequence reads TGTGCCAGCAGCCCCGGGACAGGGGGATCACCCCTCCACTTT. Its translation is CASSPGTGGSPLHF.